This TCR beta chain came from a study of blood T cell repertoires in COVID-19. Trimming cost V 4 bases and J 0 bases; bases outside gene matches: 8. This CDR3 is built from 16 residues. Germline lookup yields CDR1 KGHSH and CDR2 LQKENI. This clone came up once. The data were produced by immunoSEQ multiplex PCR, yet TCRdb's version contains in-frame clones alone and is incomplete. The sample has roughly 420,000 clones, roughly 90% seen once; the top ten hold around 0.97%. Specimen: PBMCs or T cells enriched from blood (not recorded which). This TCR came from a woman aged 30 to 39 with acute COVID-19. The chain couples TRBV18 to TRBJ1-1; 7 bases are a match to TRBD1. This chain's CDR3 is CASSQGTVSMNTEAFF. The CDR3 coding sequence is TGTGCCAGCTCACAAGGGACAGTAAGTATGAACACTGAAGCTTTCTTT.